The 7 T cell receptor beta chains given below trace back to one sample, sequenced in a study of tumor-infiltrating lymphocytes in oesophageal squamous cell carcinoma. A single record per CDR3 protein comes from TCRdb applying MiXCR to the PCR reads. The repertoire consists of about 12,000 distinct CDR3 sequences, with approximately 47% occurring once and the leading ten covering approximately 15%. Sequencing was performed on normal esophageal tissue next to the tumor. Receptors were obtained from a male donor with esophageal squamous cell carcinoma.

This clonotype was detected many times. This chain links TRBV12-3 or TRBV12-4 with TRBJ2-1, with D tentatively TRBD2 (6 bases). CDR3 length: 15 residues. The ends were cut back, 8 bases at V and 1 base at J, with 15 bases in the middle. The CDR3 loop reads CASGALAGSYNEQFF. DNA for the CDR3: TGTGCCAGCGGTGCGTTGGCGGGATCCTACAATGAGCAGTTCTTC.

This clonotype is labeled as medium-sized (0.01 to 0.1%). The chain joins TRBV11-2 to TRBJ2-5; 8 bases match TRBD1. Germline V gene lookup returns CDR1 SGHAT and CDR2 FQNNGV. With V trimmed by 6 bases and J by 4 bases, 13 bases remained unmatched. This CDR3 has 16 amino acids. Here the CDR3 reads CASSRTGQGSRETQYF. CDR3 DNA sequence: TGTGCCAGCAGTCGGACCGGACAGGGCTCGAGAGAGACCCAGTACTTC.

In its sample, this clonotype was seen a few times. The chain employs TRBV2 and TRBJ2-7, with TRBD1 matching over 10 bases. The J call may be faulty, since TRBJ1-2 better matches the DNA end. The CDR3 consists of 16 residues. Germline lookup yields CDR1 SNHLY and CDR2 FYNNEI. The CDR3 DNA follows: TGTGCCAGCAGGAAGGACAGGGGGGCCCTTAGAAATGGCTACACCTTC. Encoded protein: CASRKDRGALRNGYTF.

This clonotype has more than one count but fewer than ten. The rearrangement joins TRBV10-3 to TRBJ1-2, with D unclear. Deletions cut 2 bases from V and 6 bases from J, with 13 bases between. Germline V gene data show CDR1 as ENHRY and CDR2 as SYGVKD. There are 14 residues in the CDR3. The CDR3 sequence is CAISEDVGANGYTF. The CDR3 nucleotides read TGTGCCATCAGTGAGGATGTAGGAGCAAATGGCTACACCTTC.

CDR3 DNA: TGTGCCAGCAGCACATTTACAGGGGGTTGGGCCAACGTCCTGACTTTC. It encodes CASSTFTGGWANVLTF. The chain is built from TRBV6-2 or TRBV6-3 and TRBJ2-1; TRBD1 agrees at 8 bases. The J call may not be correct, given that the DNA end is closer to TRBJ2-6. CDR3 length: 16 amino acids. Germline V gene data show CDR1 as MNHEY and CDR2 as SVGEGT.

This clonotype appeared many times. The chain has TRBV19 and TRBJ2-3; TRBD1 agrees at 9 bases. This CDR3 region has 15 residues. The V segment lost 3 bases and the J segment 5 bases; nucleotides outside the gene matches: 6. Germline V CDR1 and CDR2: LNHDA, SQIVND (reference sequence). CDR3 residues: CASSITGGTGDTQYF. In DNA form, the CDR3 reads TGTGCCAGTAGTATCACAGGGGGCACGGGAGATACGCAGTATTTT.

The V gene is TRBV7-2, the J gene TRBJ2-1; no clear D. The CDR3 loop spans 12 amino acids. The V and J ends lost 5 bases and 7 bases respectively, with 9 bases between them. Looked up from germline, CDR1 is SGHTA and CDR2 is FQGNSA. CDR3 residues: CASSPLENEQFF. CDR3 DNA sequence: TGTGCCAGCAGCCCTCTAGAGAATGAGCAGTTCTTC.